These 10 T cell receptor beta chains originate from one sample sequenced in a study of blood T cell repertoires in COVID-19. Profiling relied on immunoSEQ multiplex PCR, and the TCRdb table lists in-frame clones only, not all of them. Of some 300,000 clones listed, roughly 90% were seen once; the top ten hold 1.8%. Sequencing was done on a sample of peripheral blood. Receptor source: a woman in her 30s with COVID-19, enrolled during active disease.

This clone was seen more than once but under ten times. The chain uses TRBV5-1 and TRBJ2-2; TRBD1 is a possible D gene (5 bases). This CDR3 is built from 13 residues. Trimming left V 4 bases short and J 4 bases short, with 8 bases between. Germline V lookup: CDR1 SGHRS, CDR2 YFSETQ. CDR3: CASSTTVTGELFF. DNA for the CDR3: TGCGCCAGCAGCACGACAGTCACCGGGGAGCTGTTTTTT.

This sequence joins TRBV15 and TRBJ1-2, with D hard to call. In germline, CDR1 is LNHNV, CDR2 YYDKDF (reference sequence). This CDR3 is 14 amino acids long. Trimming pared 9 bases from V and 4 bases from J, leaving 18 bases between. Here the CDR3 DNA reads TGTGCCACAGCCTCTTCTCCAAATGGCTATGGCTACACCTTC. It yields the protein CATASSPNGYGYTF.

The chain joins TRBV10-3 to TRBJ1-1, with D perhaps matching TRBD1 (5 bases). Germline V gives CDR1 ENHRY, CDR2 SYGVKD. V lost 4 bases, J lost 5 bases, and 23 bases lay in between. The CDR3 spans 17 residues. CDR3 nucleotides: TGTGCCATCAGTGTGGGAAACGAACGGGGGGAAAGTACTGAAGCTTTCTTT. It translates to CAISVGNERGESTEAFF.

This chain connects TRBV3-1 (or the pseudogene TRBV3-2) to TRBJ2-2; D is uncertain. There are 14 residues in the CDR3. Trimming left V 3 bases short and J 4 bases short, with 9 bases between. The germline CDR1 and CDR2 sequences are LGHDT and YNNKEL (reference sequence). CDR3 amino acids: CASSQVTSTGELFF. In DNA, the CDR3 is TGTGCCAGCAGCCAGGTGACAAGCACCGGGGAGCTGTTTTTT.

The count of this clone is one. At the DNA level, this CDR3 is encoded by other sequences in the same sample as well. The chain uses TRBV7-2 and TRBJ2-1; 8 nucleotides align to TRBD1. V shed 4 bases, J shed 1 base, and the junction held 3 bases outside the gene matches. The CDR3 loop spans 15 amino acids. Looked up from germline, CDR1 is SGHTA and CDR2 is FQGNSA. This chain's CDR3 is CASSSDRGSYNEQFF. DNA for the CDR3: TGTGCCAGCAGCTCCGACAGGGGATCCTACAATGAGCAGTTCTTC.

This clone was seen a few times. This sequence joins TRBV30 and TRBJ2-5, with D possibly TRBD2 on 6 matching bases. Germline loops: CDR1 GTSNPN, CDR2 SVGIG (reference sequence). The CDR3 has 15 residues. V lost 3 bases to trimming and J lost 3 bases, with 17 bases between them. As DNA, the CDR3 is TGTGCCTGGAGCCGGTCGGTGGCGGGGAAAGAGACCCAGTACTTC. Protein sequence: CAWSRSVAGKETQYF.

V is TRBV7-2 and J is TRBJ1-5; tentatively, D is TRBD1 (5 bases). The CDR3 runs 14 residues. Germline loops: CDR1 SGHTA, CDR2 FQGNSA. Between the trimmed V and J ends, which lost 1 base and 7 bases, there was a span of 11 bases. CDR3 protein: CASSLEQGGQPQHF. Here the CDR3 DNA reads TGTGCCAGCAGCTTAGAGCAGGGAGGCCAGCCCCAGCATTTT.

The V call is TRBV4-1, the J call TRBJ2-1; D possibly corresponds to TRBD1 (5 bases). The CDR3 has 14 amino acids. The germline V gene encodes CDR1 MGHRA and CDR2 YSYEKL. Trimming took off 3 bases at V and 2 bases at J, with 8 bases between the two ends. CDR3 in amino acids: CASSQDNPYNEQFF. The DNA for the CDR3 is TGCGCCAGCAGCCAGGACAATCCCTACAATGAGCAGTTCTTC.

This chain links TRBV2 with TRBJ1-5; the D is unclear. V gave up 1 base and J gave up 4 bases, with 8 bases separating them. Germline V gene lookup returns CDR1 SNHLY and CDR2 FYNNEI. This CDR3 contains 14 residues. CDR3 loop: CASSEGVGNQPQHF. The CDR3 region has the DNA TGTGCCAGCAGTGAAGGGGTCGGGAATCAGCCCCAGCATTTT. Full variable domain (missing parts from reference TRBV2 and TRBJ1-5): EPEVTQTPSHQVTQMGQEVILRCVPISNHLYFYWYRQILGQKVEFLVSFYNNEISEKSEIFDDQFSVERPDGSNFTLKIRSTKLEDSAMYFCASSEGVGNQPQHFGDGTRLSIL.

The rearrangement joins TRBV18 to TRBJ1-1; possibly TRBD1 for D (5 bases). The CDR3 totals 15 residues. Germline V gene lookup returns CDR1 KGHSH and CDR2 LQKENI. Trimming stripped 3 bases from V and 5 bases from J, with 16 bases between. The CDR3 spells CASSPDGIRTTEAFF. Here the CDR3 DNA reads TGTGCCAGCTCACCGGACGGTATCAGGACAACTGAAGCTTTCTTT.